The 7 T cell receptor beta chains reported below all come from one sample, sequenced in a study of T cell responses to AZD1222 COVID-19 vaccine. Clones were read by immunoSEQ multiplex PCR, and TCRdb kept only the in-frame ones, dropping some. The sample carries 90,000 to 140,000 clones, 88% recorded once. The source material was peripheral blood, sampled on day 0 of AZD1222 vaccination. The origin of the receptors is an adult in good health.

This clone was observed a single time. This chain connects TRBV5-1 to TRBJ1-3; no definite D call. CDR1 SGHRS and CDR2 YFSETQ come from the germline V gene. The CDR3 covers 14 residues. Trimming left V 0 bases short and J 0 bases short, with 4 bases between. CDR3 amino acids: CASSLENSGNTIYF. CDR3 in DNA: TGCGCCAGCAGCTTGGAGAACTCTGGAAACACCATATATTTT.

The chain employs TRBV9 and TRBJ1-1; TRBD1 aligns across 9 bases. Losses at the gene ends were 3 bases for V and 3 bases for J; bases not matched to a gene: 9. The CDR3 contains 16 residues. Germline lookup yields CDR1 SGDLS and CDR2 YYNGEE. The CDR3 region is CASSAGQGNWDTEAFF. The CDR3 DNA follows: TGTGCCAGCAGCGCAGGACAGGGGAATTGGGACACTGAAGCTTTCTTT. The full variable domain, completed using reference TRBV9 and TRBJ1-1, is DSGVTQTPKHLITATGQRVTLRCSPRSGDLSVYWYQQSLDQGLQFLIQYYNGEERAKGNILERFSAQQFPDLHSELNLSSLELGDSALYFCASSAGQGNWDTEAFFGQGTRLTVV.

The chain joins TRBV19 to TRBJ2-7; 8 bases match TRBD1. This CDR3 has 14 amino acids. Per the germline V gene, CDR1 is LNHDA and CDR2 is SQIVND (reference sequence). Trimming at V came to 3 bases and at J to 1 base, leaving 2 bases not matched to a gene. CDR3 sequence reads: CASSMGQASYEQYF. DNA of the CDR3: TGTGCCAGTAGTATGGGACAGGCGTCCTACGAGCAGTACTTC.

In DNA, the CDR3 is TGTGCCAGCAGCCCGACTTACAATGAGCAGTTCTTC. As protein: CASSPTYNEQFF. The chain employs TRBV7-9 and TRBJ2-1; no firm D call. The CDR3 has 12 residues. Germline V lookup: CDR1 SEHNR, CDR2 FQNEAQ (reference sequence). With 5 bases removed from V and 4 bases from J, the gap between germline ends came to 6 bases.

The V and J genes are TRBV28 and TRBJ2-7; 7 nucleotides match TRBD1. Germline V gene data show CDR1 as MDHEN and CDR2 as SYDVKM. The junction had 25 bases not matched to a gene; V was cut back by 6 bases and J by 5 bases. The CDR3 covers 19 residues. CDR3 nucleotides: TGTGCCAGCAGCCCGACGTCCCTTGGGACAGCCTCCGTGGCGGACGAGCAGTACTTC. It translates to CASSPTSLGTASVADEQYF.

This rearrangement joins TRBV2 to TRBJ2-2; D not certain. Trimming shortened V by 4 bases and J by 6 bases, and 12 bases separated the two germline ends. Germline V gene lookup returns CDR1 SNHLY and CDR2 FYNNEI. The CDR3 has 14 amino acids. The CDR3 region is CASSVTRYSGELFF. DNA for the CDR3: TGTGCCAGCAGTGTCACAAGGTATTCCGGGGAGCTGTTTTTT.

This rearrangement joins TRBV5-1 to TRBJ1-2; TRBD1 aligns across 10 bases. This CDR3 is 17 amino acids long. Germline loops: CDR1 SGHRS, CDR2 YFSETQ. V dropped 0 bases and J dropped 1; count of bases not matched to a gene: 6. CDR3 sequence (DNA): TGCGCCAGCAGCTTGGTGGACAGGGGGGCCTTTAACTATGGCTACACCTTC. As protein: CASSLVDRGAFNYGYTF.